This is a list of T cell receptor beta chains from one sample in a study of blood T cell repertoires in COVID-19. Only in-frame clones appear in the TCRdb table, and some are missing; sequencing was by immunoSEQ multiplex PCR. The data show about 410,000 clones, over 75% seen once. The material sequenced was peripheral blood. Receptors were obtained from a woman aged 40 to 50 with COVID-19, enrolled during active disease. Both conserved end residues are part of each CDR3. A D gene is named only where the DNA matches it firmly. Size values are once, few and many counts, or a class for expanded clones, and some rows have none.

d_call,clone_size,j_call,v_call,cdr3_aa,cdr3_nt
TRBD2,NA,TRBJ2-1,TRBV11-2,CASSSRSGDEQFF,TGTGCCAGCAGCTCAAGAAGCGGGGATGAGCAGTTCTTC
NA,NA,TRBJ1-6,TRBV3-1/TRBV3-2,CASSQARGNSPLHF,TGTGCCAGCAGCCAAGCCAGGGGAAACTCACCCCTCCACTTT
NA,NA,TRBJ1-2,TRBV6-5,CASYAAVARGYTF,TGTGCCAGCTACGCGGCTGTGGCCCGTGGCTACACCTTC
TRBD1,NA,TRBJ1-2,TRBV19,CASSTGTGSGYTF,TGTGCCAGTAGTACCGGGACAGGGTCTGGCTACACCTTC
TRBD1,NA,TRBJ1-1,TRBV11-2,CASSTRKQGYTEAFF,TGTGCCAGCAGCACGCGGAAACAGGGGTACACTGAAGCTTTCTTT
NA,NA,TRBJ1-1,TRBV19,CASSMGGPGGTEAFF,TGTGCCAGTAGTATGGGGGGCCCGGGGGGCACTGAAGCTTTCTTT
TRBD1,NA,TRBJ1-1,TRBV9,CASSRRQGPMNTEAFF,TGTGCCAGCAGCCGCCGACAGGGACCCATGAACACTGAAGCTTTCTTT
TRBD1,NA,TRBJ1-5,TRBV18,CASSSTGGNNQPQHF,TGTGCCAGCTCATCGACAGGGGGTAACAATCAGCCCCAGCATTTT
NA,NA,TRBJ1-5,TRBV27,CASSFQGDNQPQHF,TGTGCCAGCAGTTTTCAGGGCGACAATCAGCCCCAGCATTTT
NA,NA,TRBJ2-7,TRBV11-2,CASSLRGGFSSYEQYF,TGTGCCAGCAGCCTAAGGGGGGGGTTTAGCTCCTACGAGCAGTACTTC
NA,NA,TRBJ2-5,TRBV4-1,CASSAPGQGLGETQYF,TGCGCCAGCAGCGCCCCGGGACAAGGACTGGGGGAGACCCAGTACTTC
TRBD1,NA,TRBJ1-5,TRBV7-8,CASSLDRVPHNQPQHF,TGTGCCAGCAGCCTGGACAGGGTACCTCACAATCAGCCCCAGCATTTT
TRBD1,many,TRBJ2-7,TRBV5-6,CASSWTGTDHYEQYF,TGTGCCAGCAGCTGGACCGGGACAGATCACTACGAGCAGTACTTC
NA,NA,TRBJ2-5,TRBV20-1,CSARGGETQYF,TGCAGTGCTAGAGGCGGTGAGACCCAGTACTTC
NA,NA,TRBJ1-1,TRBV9,CASSPRQVPNTEAFF,TGTGCCAGCAGCCCAAGACAGGTTCCGAACACTGAAGCTTTCTTT
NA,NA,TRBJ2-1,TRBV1,CTSSQDPPGQNSMNEQFF,TGCACCAGCAGCCAAGATCCCCCGGGACAGAATTCGATGAATGAGCAGTTCTTC
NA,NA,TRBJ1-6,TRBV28,CASSFGAPASSYNSPLHF,TGTGCCAGCAGTTTTGGGGCCCCGGCCAGCTCCTATAATTCACCCCTCCACTTT
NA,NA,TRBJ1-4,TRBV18,CASSLRTQGEKLFF,TGTGCCAGCTCACTCCGGACACAAGGTGAAAAACTGTTTTTT
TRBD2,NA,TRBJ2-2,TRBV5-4,CVLAGGVSGELFF,TGCGTGCTAGCGGGAGGGGTTAGCGGGGAGCTGTTTTTT
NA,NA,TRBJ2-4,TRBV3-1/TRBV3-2,CASSQDGAGKNIQYF,TGTGCCAGCAGCCAAGATGGCGCGGGGAAAAACATTCAGTACTTC
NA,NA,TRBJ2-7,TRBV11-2,CASSLAGYEQYF,TGTGCCAGCAGCTTAGCAGGGTACGAGCAGTACTTC
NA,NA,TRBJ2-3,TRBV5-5,CASSLGPLILVETDTQYF,TGTGCCAGCAGCTTGGGGCCCCTTATCCTAGTCGAAACAGATACGCAGTATTTT
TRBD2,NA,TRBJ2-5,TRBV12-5,CASGLGLAGEIETQYF,TGTGCTAGTGGTCTGGGACTAGCGGGAGAAATAGAGACCCAGTACTTC
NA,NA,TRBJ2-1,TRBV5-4,CASSLEAGSSYNEQFF,TGTGCCAGCAGCTTGGAGGCGGGGAGCTCCTACAATGAGCAGTTCTTC
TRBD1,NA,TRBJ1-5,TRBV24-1,CATSDGQGVNQPQHF,TGTGCCACCAGTGATGGACAGGGTGTCAATCAGCCCCAGCATTTT
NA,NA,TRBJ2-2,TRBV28,CASSSDSSGELFF,TGTGCCAGCAGTTCAGACTCCTCCGGGGAGCTGTTTTTT
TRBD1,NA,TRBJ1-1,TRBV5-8,CASSSTRLGTGITEAFF,TGTGCCAGCAGTTCCACCCGTCTCGGGACAGGGATCACTGAAGCTTTCTTT
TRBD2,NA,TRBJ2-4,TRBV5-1,CASPQPSGRNKNIQYF,TGCGCCAGTCCCCAACCTAGCGGGAGGAACAAAAACATTCAGTACTTC
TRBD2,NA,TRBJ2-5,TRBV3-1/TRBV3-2,CASSRKPGGVETQYF,TGTGCCAGCAGCCGTAAACCGGGGGGAGTTGAGACCCAGTACTTC
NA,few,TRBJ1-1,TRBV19,CASSKGVLGLRAFF,TGTGCCAGTAGTAAGGGGGTTTTAGGGTTGAGAGCTTTCTTT
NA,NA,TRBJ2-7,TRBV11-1,CASSPRSSYEQYF,TGTGCCAGCAGCCCGAGAAGCTCCTACGAGCAGTACTTC
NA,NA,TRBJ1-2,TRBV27,CASSPTGVYGYTF,TGTGCCAGCAGTCCGACAGGAGTCTATGGCTACACCTTC
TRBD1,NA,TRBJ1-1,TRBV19,CASSIGRQGAGYAEAFF,TGTGCCAGTAGTATAGGTCGGCAGGGGGCGGGGTACGCTGAAGCTTTCTTT
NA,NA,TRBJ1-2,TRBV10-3,CAISESEGGAHGYTF,TGTGCCATCAGTGAGTCAGAAGGAGGAGCCCATGGCTACACCTTC
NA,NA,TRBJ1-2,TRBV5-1,CASSLVPGNYGYTF,TGCGCCAGCAGCTTGGTTCCAGGAAACTATGGCTACACCTTC
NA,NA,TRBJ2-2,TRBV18,CASSPPSVTGELFF,TGTGCCAGCTCACCACCCTCCGTCACCGGGGAGCTGTTTTTT
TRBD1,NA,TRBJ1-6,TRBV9,CASNDRGGYNSPLHF,TGTGCCAGCAACGACAGGGGTGGTTATAATTCACCCCTCCACTTT
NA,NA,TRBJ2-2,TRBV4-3,CASSQEHTAAGELFF,TGCGCCAGCAGCCAAGAACACACAGCCGCCGGGGAGCTGTTTTTT
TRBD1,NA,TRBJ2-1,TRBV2,CASRISQGVNNEQFF,TGTGCCAGCAGGATATCGCAGGGGGTTAACAATGAGCAGTTCTTC
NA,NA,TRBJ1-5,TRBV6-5,CASSYAGSNQPQHF,TGTGCCAGCAGTTACGCGGGAAGCAATCAGCCCCAGCATTTT
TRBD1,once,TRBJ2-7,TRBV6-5,CASTPYRGSYEQYF,TGTGCCAGCACCCCCTACAGGGGGAGCTACGAGCAGTACTTC
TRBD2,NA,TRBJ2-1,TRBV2,CASSEPSGRTSYNEQFF,TGTGCCAGCAGTGAGCCTAGCGGGAGGACCTCCTACAATGAGCAGTTCTTC
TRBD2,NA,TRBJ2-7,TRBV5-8,CASSLGSGRTIKEQYF,TGTGCCAGCAGCTTGGGTAGCGGGAGGACCATTAAAGAGCAGTACTTC
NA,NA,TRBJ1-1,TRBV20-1,CSASRQDYTEAFF,TGCAGTGCTAGTAGGCAGGACTACACTGAAGCTTTCTTT
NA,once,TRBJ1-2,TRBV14,CASSQARAGDGYTF,TGTGCCAGCAGCCAAGCTCGCGCAGGGGATGGCTACACCTTC
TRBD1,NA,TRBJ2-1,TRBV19,CASSIGTGGHNEQFF,TGTGCCAGTAGTATAGGGACAGGGGGCCACAATGAGCAGTTCTTC
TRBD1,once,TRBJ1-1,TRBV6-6,CASSSGTGRNTEAFF,TGTGCCAGCAGTTCCGGGACAGGGAGGAACACTGAAGCTTTCTTT
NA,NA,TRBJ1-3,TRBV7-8,CASSLISGNTIYF,TGTGCCAGCAGTCTTATCTCTGGAAACACCATATATTTT
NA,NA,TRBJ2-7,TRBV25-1,CASSTIYEQYF,TGTGCCAGCAGTACAATCTACGAGCAGTACTTC
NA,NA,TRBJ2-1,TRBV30,CAWSVSRNEQFF,TGTGCCTGGAGTGTAAGCAGGAATGAGCAGTTCTTC